The 18 T cell receptor beta chains given below trace back to one sample, sequenced in a study of beta chain features in type 1 diabetes. Expressed TCRB transcripts were sequenced because the entire RNA isolate underwent reverse transcription. The table came from immunoSEQ multiplex PCR; TCRdb's copy has only in-frame clones and leaves some out. This table holds approximately 380,000 clones, over 12% found once. The sample was naive CD4+ T cells from blood. These receptors were collected from a young woman in good health.

This clone was counted a few times. The CDR3 DNA follows: TGTGCCAGCTCACCGACTACGAACACTGAAGCTTTCTTT. As protein: CASSPTTNTEAFF. This chain links TRBV18 with TRBJ1-1; D gene ambiguous. CDR1 and CDR2 from the germline V gene are KGHSH and LQKENI. This CDR3 region has 13 residues. V gave up 3 bases and J gave up 1 base, with 6 bases separating them.

The V and J genes are TRBV30 and TRBJ2-7; TRBD1 might be the D (6 bases). V lost 1 base, J lost 5 bases, and 21 bases lay in between. The CDR3 runs 16 residues. Germline CDR1 GTSNPN, CDR2 SVGIG (reference sequence). For the CDR3, the DNA is TGTGCCTGGAGTGGAGTAGGAACCGGGACATCAGACGAGCAGTACTTC. The encoded protein is CAWSGVGTGTSDEQYF.

A few counts support this clone. The chain carries TRBV30 and TRBJ1-3; tentative D call: TRBD1 (5 bases). The V end lost 0 bases, the J end lost 1 base, and 13 bases lay between the germline ends. The length of the CDR3 is 16 residues. Germline-derived CDR1 and CDR2 are GTSNPN and SVGIG (reference sequence). CDR3 region: CAWSVLRGFSGNTIYF. In DNA form, the CDR3 reads TGTGCCTGGAGTGTACTTCGGGGGTTTTCTGGAAACACCATATATTTT.

This clone was seen only a few times. The chain links TRBV5-1 to TRBJ2-2; 9 bases line up with TRBD1. Germline CDR1 and CDR2: SGHRS and YFSETQ. Unmatched junction bases numbered 4, after V lost 3 bases and J lost 4 bases. The CDR3 runs to 15 residues. For the CDR3, the DNA is TGCGCCAGCAGCTGGACAGGGGAGTCCACCGGGGAGCTGTTTTTT. It encodes CASSWTGESTGELFF.

This chain uses TRBV5-1 with TRBJ2-6; no firm D call. CDR3 length: 15 amino acids. Germline CDR1 SGHRS, CDR2 YFSETQ. V lost 4 bases and J 2 bases, leaving 10 bases between the germline ends. This CDR3 reads CASSRTIAGANVLTF. The CDR3 nucleotides are TGCGCCAGCAGCAGAACCATAGCTGGGGCCAACGTCCTGACTTTC.

This chain links TRBV9 with TRBJ2-7; 8 bases line up with TRBD2. Germline trimming cut 0 bases from V and 2 bases from J; bases unmatched to any gene: 4. The CDR3 runs 15 residues. Germline V gene lookup returns CDR1 SGDLS and CDR2 YYNGEE. In DNA form, the CDR3 reads TGTGCCAGCAGCGTAGCCACTAGCGGACCCTACGAGCAGTACTTC. Its protein product is CASSVATSGPYEQYF.

V gene TRBV29-1 combines with J gene TRBJ1-5; 7 bases fit TRBD1. With 7 bases clipped from V and 4 bases from J, the junction kept 10 bases outside the gene matches. In germline, CDR1 is SQVTM, CDR2 ANQGSEA. The CDR3 is 14 amino acids. The CDR3, as DNA: TGCAGCGCCGCCACAGGGGCCGCGAATCAGCCCCAGCATTTT. Its translation: CSAATGAANQPQHF. The full variable domain, in which reference TRBV29-1 and TRBJ1-5 provide the parts outside the CDR3, is SAVISQKPSRDICQRGTSLTIQCQVDSQVTMMFWYRQQPGQSLTLIATANQGSEATYESGFVIDKFPISRPNLTFSTLTVSNMSPEDSSIYLCSAATGAANQPQHFGDGTRLSIL.

The rearrangement links TRBV29-1 to TRBJ2-1, with a tentative D call TRBD2 (6 bases). Trimming shortened V by 5 bases and J by 5 bases, and 7 bases separated the two germline ends. The CDR3 length is 11 residues. Germline lookup yields CDR1 SQVTM and CDR2 ANQGSEA. The DNA of the CDR3 is TGCAGCGTTTGGACTAACAATGAGCAGTTCTTC. Its protein product is CSVWTNNEQFF.

This clone was recorded a few times. The chain uses TRBV10-3 and TRBJ2-1; a weak D match, TRBD1 (8 bases). CDR3 length equals 14 residues. Trimming shortened V by 5 bases and J by 4 bases, and 12 bases separated the two germline ends. From germline, CDR1 is ENHRY and CDR2 SYGVKD. For the CDR3, the DNA is TGTGCCATCAGTCCACAGGGGGGGTACAATGAGCAGTTCTTC. Amino acids: CAISPQGGYNEQFF.

This clone was counted between two and nine times. This chain connects TRBV9 to TRBJ1-1; 8 bases align to TRBD1. Germline values: CDR1 SGDLS, CDR2 YYNGEE. Trimming took 4 bases from V and 7 from J; bases not matched to a gene: 12. This CDR3 is built from 15 residues. CDR3 in DNA: TGTGCCAGCAGCTCCACCGGGACAGGAAAGAATGAAGCTTTCTTT. Protein: CASSSTGTGKNEAFF.

Details on this clone: The sample has other DNA sequences that encode this CDR3 too. The CDR3 DNA reads TGTGCCTGGAGCGGGACTAGCGGGAGGGCCTACGAGCAGTACTTC. It translates to CAWSGTSGRAYEQYF. J is TRBJ2-7 and V is TRBV30, with 16 bases lining up with TRBD2. Germline-derived CDR1 and CDR2 are GTSNPN and SVGIG (reference sequence). The CDR3 contains 15 residues. Unmatched junction bases numbered 1, after V lost 3 bases and J lost 2 bases.

The genes are TRBV18 and TRBJ2-1; 7 bases line up with TRBD1. Germline loops: CDR1 KGHSH, CDR2 LQKENI. Trimming took 0 bases from V and 2 from J; bases not matched to a gene: 4. CDR3 length equals 16 residues. CDR3 sequence: CASSPPDRSPYNEQFF. The CDR3 DNA follows: TGTGCCAGCTCACCACCGGACAGGAGTCCCTACAATGAGCAGTTCTTC.

The chain carries TRBV7-2 and TRBJ1-1; D remains unclear. The CDR3 contains 15 residues. Germline loops: CDR1 SGHTA, CDR2 FQGNSA. Trimming left V 5 bases short and J 1 base short, with 14 bases between. The CDR3 DNA reads as TGTGCCAGCAGCCCGCATGGGCCAGGGAACACTGAAGCTTTCTTT. Its protein is CASSPHGPGNTEAFF.

V gene TRBV4-3 combines with J gene TRBJ2-6; a weak D match, TRBD1 (6 bases). The V and J ends lost 5 bases and 0 bases respectively, with 14 bases between them. CDR1 and CDR2 (germline): LGHNA, YSLEER. The CDR3 is 17 amino acids. CDR3 DNA sequence: TGCGCCAGCAGCTCCGGGACAAGACTCTCTGGGGCCAACGTCCTGACTTTC. Amino acids: CASSSGTRLSGANVLTF.

This clone was counted a few times. The chain combines TRBV29-1 with TRBJ2-7; 8 bases are shared with TRBD1. The length of the CDR3 is 14 residues. Losses at the gene ends were 6 bases for V and 2 bases for J; bases not matched to a gene: 9. CDR1 is SQVTM and CDR2 is ANQGSEA in the germline V gene. CDR3 loop: CSVGDRGFAYEQYF. The CDR3 coding sequence is TGCAGCGTCGGCGACAGGGGTTTCGCCTACGAGCAGTACTTC.

This clone came up a few times. The chain is built from TRBV7-9 and TRBJ2-5; 11 bases are a match to TRBD2. The CDR3 is 16 residues long. V lost 5 bases, J lost 7 bases, and 12 bases stayed unmatched. The V gene's germline CDR1 is SEHNR and CDR2 FQNEAQ (reference sequence). Here the CDR3 reads CASSLIPLAGDGTQYF. The CDR3 DNA follows: TGTGCCAGCAGCCTAATTCCACTAGCGGGAGATGGGACCCAGTACTTC. The whole variable domain, remainder taken from reference TRBV7-9 and TRBJ2-5, is DTGVSQNPRHKITKRGQNVTFRCDPISEHNRLYWYRQTLGQGPEFLTYFQNEAQLEKSRLLSDRFSAERPKGSFSTLEIQRTEQGDSAMYLCASSLIPLAGDGTQYFGPGTRLLVL.

This clone was seen a few times. The chain is built from TRBV28 and TRBJ2-7; 12 nucleotides line up with TRBD2. CDR1 and CDR2 (germline): MDHEN, SYDVKM. The length of the CDR3 is 15 residues. V was clipped by 5 bases and J by 8 bases; unmatched bases: 10. The CDR3 nucleotides read TGTGCCAGCAGTCTAGCGGGAGGGCAGGGGGAGCAGCAGTACTTC. Translating it yields CASSLAGGQGEQQYF.

V usage is TRBV20-1 and J usage is TRBJ1-2; 7 positions match TRBD1. This CDR3 is built from 9 residues. Germline V gives CDR1 DFQATT, CDR2 SNEGSKA (reference sequence). CDR3 sequence: CSGQDGYTF. CDR3 in DNA: TGCAGCGGACAGGATGGCTACACCTTC.